The present T cell receptor beta chain was sequenced within a study of molecular identifiers for immune sequencing clone quantification. Study in general: Split five ways in replicates, RNA from about 20,000 or 100,000 naive CD8 cells had four portions sequenced.

The sorting of naive CD8 T cells used the CD8+CD4-CCR7+CD45RA+ phenotype. This clonotype was seen more than once but under ten times. TCRdb re-called the PCR reads through MiXCR, storing one row per CDR3 protein. The sample shows approximately 590,000 distinct CDR3 sequences, roughly 27% of them seen only once. Sequenced: naive CD8+ T cells from blood, with Jurkat cell RNA spiked in. The subset: FACS-sorted CD8+CD4-CCR7+CD45RA+ naive T cells. This sequence originates from a human donor in good health. Some libraries in this study had Jurkat cell RNA spiked in.

Here the CDR3 reads CASSSQGANYEQYF. The CDR3 region has the DNA TGTGCCAGCAGCTCACAGGGGGCGAACTACGAGCAGTACTTC. The rearrangement links TRBV13 to TRBJ2-7; 9 bases are a match to TRBD1. Germline-derived CDR1 and CDR2 are PRHDT and FYEKMQ (reference sequence). The CDR3 is 14 residues long. After removal of 4 bases from V and 3 bases from J, the junction contained 4 bases not matched to a gene.